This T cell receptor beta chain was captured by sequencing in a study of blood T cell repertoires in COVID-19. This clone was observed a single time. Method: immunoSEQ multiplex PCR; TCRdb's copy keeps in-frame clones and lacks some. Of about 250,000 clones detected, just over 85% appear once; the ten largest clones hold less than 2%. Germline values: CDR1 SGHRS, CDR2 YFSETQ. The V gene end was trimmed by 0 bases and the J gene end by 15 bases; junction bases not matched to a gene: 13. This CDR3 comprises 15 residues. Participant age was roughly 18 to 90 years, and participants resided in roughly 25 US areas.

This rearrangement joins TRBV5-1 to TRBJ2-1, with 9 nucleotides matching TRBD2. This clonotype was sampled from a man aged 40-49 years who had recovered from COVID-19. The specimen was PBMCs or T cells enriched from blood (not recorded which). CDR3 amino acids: CASSLAAVAGVKRFF. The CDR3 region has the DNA TGCGCCAGCAGCTTGGCCGCGGTAGCGGGAGTGAAGCGGTTCTTC.